The 26 T cell receptor beta chains listed next were all sequenced from one sample in a study of PD-L1 blockade in urothelial cancer. As for time point: pretreatment peripheral blood. Some clones are missing from TCRdb's copy, which holds only in-frame ones; the method was immunoSEQ multiplex PCR. The sample consists of some 100,000 clones, 80% to 90% of them appearing once. The sample consisted of PBMCs, taken around atezolizumab (anti-PD-L1) treatment. Every receptor here comes from an elderly woman with urothelial cancer.

This sequence joins TRBV30 and TRBJ2-1, with 9 bases lining up with TRBD2. This CDR3 has 14 amino acids. Germline CDR1 is GTSNPN and CDR2 is SVGIG (reference sequence). V gave up 4 bases and J gave up 8 bases; unmatched junction bases: 9. CDR3 bases: TGTGCCTGGACCGGGCTAGCGGGATTCTATGAGCAGTTCTTC. Its protein is CAWTGLAGFYEQFF.

J is TRBJ2-7 and V is TRBV27, with TRBD1 as a possible D gene (5 bases). Germline V CDR1 and CDR2: MNHEY, SMNVEV (reference sequence). Trimming cost V 5 bases and J 6 bases, with 14 bases left between them. The CDR3 runs to 13 residues. CDR3 in amino acids: CASSPRVLVEQYF. The CDR3, as DNA: TGTGCCAGCAGTCCCAGGGTTCTCGTCGAGCAGTACTTC.

The V gene is TRBV7-2, the J gene TRBJ2-1; 9 bases match TRBD2. Trimming cost V 3 bases and J 15 bases; bases outside gene matches: 12. This CDR3 comprises 14 residues. Germline loops: CDR1 SGHTA, CDR2 FQGNSA. The CDR3 protein is CASSLNVRGRVGFF. The CDR3 DNA reads as TGTGCCAGCAGCTTGAACGTTCGCGGGAGGGTCGGGTTCTTC.

The rearrangement uses TRBV7-3 and TRBJ2-4, with a tentative D call TRBD2 (5 bases). The V and J ends lost 5 bases and 8 bases respectively, with 10 bases between them. From germline, CDR1 is SGHTA and CDR2 FQGTGA. The CDR3 sequence is 12 residues long. The CDR3 DNA sequence: TGTGCCAGCAGCCCAGACGGGGACATTCAGTACTTC. Its protein is CASSPDGDIQYF.

V usage is TRBV6-5 and J usage is TRBJ1-2; no clear D gene. CDR1 and CDR2 from the germline V gene are MNHEY and SVGAGI. With 4 bases removed from V and 7 bases from J, the gap between germline ends came to 10 bases. The CDR3 runs to 12 residues. CDR3 bases: TGTGCCAGCAGTTCGTTGATTAGTGGCTACACCTTC. Translated, it gives CASSSLISGYTF.

This chain connects TRBV9 to TRBJ2-2; 10 bases line up with TRBD1. There are 17 residues in the CDR3. The V segment lost 4 bases and the J segment 4 bases; nucleotides outside the gene matches: 10. Germline-derived CDR1 and CDR2 are SGDLS and YYNGEE. The CDR3 is CASSTWDRGNRTGELFF. The CDR3 DNA sequence: TGTGCCAGCAGCACCTGGGACAGGGGAAACCGCACCGGGGAGCTGTTTTTT.

The rearrangement links TRBV19 to TRBJ2-2, with a weak D call TRBD1 (6 bases). The CDR3 sequence is 14 residues long. With 8 bases removed from V and 1 base from J, the gap between germline ends came to 11 bases. The germline V gene has CDR1 LNHDA and CDR2 SQIVND (reference sequence). The DNA for the CDR3 is TGTGCCAGTCAACAGGGATGGAACACCGGGGAGCTGTTTTTT. Translated, it gives CASQQGWNTGELFF.

The rearrangement uses TRBV6-5 and TRBJ2-7; TRBD2 agrees at 10 bases. Germline lookup yields CDR1 MNHEY and CDR2 SVGAGI. There are 14 residues in the CDR3. V gave up 5 bases and J gave up 2 bases; unmatched junction bases: 3. Written as DNA, the CDR3 is TGTGCCAGCAGTCGAGCGGGAGGGACCTACGAGCAGTACTTC. Residues: CASSRAGGTYEQYF.

The V gene is TRBV28, the J gene TRBJ2-7, with a tentative D call TRBD1 (6 bases). V lost 7 bases and J 0 bases, leaving 10 bases between the germline ends. Germline values: CDR1 MDHEN, CDR2 SYDVKM. The CDR3 loop spans 13 amino acids. The CDR3 loop is CASIDRRSYEQYF. The CDR3 DNA sequence: TGTGCCAGCATTGACAGGCGCTCCTACGAGCAGTACTTC.

This clone came up a few times. V and J are TRBV19 and TRBJ1-5; no reliable D call. Germline V CDR1 and CDR2: LNHDA, SQIVND (reference sequence). This CDR3 has 15 amino acids. The V end was cut by 7 bases, the J end by 0 bases, with 13 bases between. CDR3 bases: TGTGCCAGTATACAATCATCTAGTAGCAATCAGCCCCAGCATTTT. Translating gives CASIQSSSSNQPQHF.

J is TRBJ2-7 and V is TRBV10-1; D might be TRBD1 (6 bases). CDR1 and CDR2 from the germline V gene are WNHNN and SYGVQD (reference sequence). CDR3 length: 13 residues. Trimming left V 5 bases short and J 1 base short, with 9 bases between. The CDR3 bases are TGCGCCAGCAGTCATGGACAGTCCTACGAGCAGTACTTC. As protein: CASSHGQSYEQYF.

This sequence joins TRBV27 and TRBJ1-1; D unclear. The V and J ends lost 2 bases and 2 bases respectively, with 6 bases between them. CDR3 length: 13 amino acids. Germline CDR1 is MNHEY and CDR2 is SMNVEV (reference sequence). The CDR3 sequence is CASSLQVNTEAFF. In DNA form, the CDR3 reads TGTGCCAGCAGTTTACAGGTTAACACTGAAGCTTTCTTT.

The CDR3, as DNA: TGCGCCAGCAGCTTGGAGGCACGGAGCCAAGAGACCCAGTACTTC. This sequence encodes CASSLEARSQETQYF. The chain combines TRBV5-1 with TRBJ2-5; no clear D. The ends were cut back, 0 bases at V and 1 base at J, with 10 bases in the middle. The CDR3 extends over 15 amino acids. CDR1 is SGHRS and CDR2 is YFSETQ in the germline V gene.

The chain links TRBV15 to TRBJ2-7; the D gene is possibly TRBD2 (6 bases). The CDR3 is made up of 14 amino acids. V was pared by 1 base and J by 4 bases, with 11 bases between. Germline V gene data show CDR1 as LNHNV and CDR2 as YYDKDF (reference sequence). The CDR3 nucleotides read TGTGCCACCAGCAGAGGACTAGGCGGTTACGAGCAGTACTTC. Translating gives CATSRGLGGYEQYF.

This clone was counted only a few times. The chain couples TRBV7-6 to TRBJ1-1, with 7 bases fitting TRBD1. CDR1 and CDR2 from the germline V gene are SGHVS and FNYEAQ. CDR3 size: 14 residues. The V segment lost 2 bases and the J segment 1 base; nucleotides outside the gene matches: 1. CDR3 bases: TGTGCCAGCAGCTTAAGGACAGGGAACACTGAAGCTTTCTTT. It translates to CASSLRTGNTEAFF.

The chain carries TRBV29-1 and TRBJ1-2; 10 nucleotides align to TRBD1. Germline V lookup: CDR1 SQVTM, CDR2 ANQGSEA. With 4 bases clipped from V and 6 bases from J, the junction kept 8 bases outside the gene matches. This CDR3 has 14 amino acids. For the CDR3, the DNA is TGCAGCGTTGTGACAGGGGGCGCCGGGGATGGCTACACCTTC. Its translation: CSVVTGGAGDGYTF.

The chain carries TRBV18 and TRBJ1-2, with D possibly being TRBD1 (5 bases). This CDR3 contains 16 residues. Germline values: CDR1 KGHSH, CDR2 LQKENI. V shed 3 bases and J shed 1 base, with 15 bases lying between them. CDR3 DNA sequence: TGTGCCAGCTCACCCGTTCTTCAAGGGGTTAACTATGGCTACACCTTC. Its protein is CASSPVLQGVNYGYTF.

The CDR3 DNA reads as TGTGCCAGCAGCAAAGTAAAGGGGGACAGGGGGCGGCCCAAAAACATTCAGTACTTC. It yields the protein CASSKVKGDRGRPKNIQYF. This sequence joins TRBV21-1 and TRBJ2-4; the D call in the table, TRBD1, was not verified against the DNA. TRBV21-1 is a listed pseudogene. The CDR3 consists of 19 residues.

This chain uses TRBV18 with TRBJ2-7; D may be TRBD2 (6 bases). CDR1 KGHSH and CDR2 LQKENI come from the germline V gene. CDR3 length equals 15 residues. The V end lost 1 base, the J end lost 4 bases, and 14 bases lay between the germline ends. The CDR3 loop reads CASSPLGGSGYEQYF. Here the CDR3 DNA reads TGTGCCAGCTCACCACTCGGAGGGAGTGGGTACGAGCAGTACTTC.

The chain uses TRBV21-1 and TRBJ2-7; the D call in the table, TRBD1, was not verified against the DNA. TRBV21-1 is a documented pseudogene. The CDR3 spans 18 residues. The CDR3 sequence is CASSKGSPSGDRGYEQYF. Written as DNA, the CDR3 is TGTGCCAGCAGCAAAGGCTCACCCTCGGGGGACAGGGGATACGAGCAGTACTTC.

The chain is built from TRBV7-9 and TRBJ2-7; 10 positions agree with TRBD1. CDR1 and CDR2 (germline): SEHNR, FQNEAQ (reference sequence). This CDR3 comprises 15 residues. V lost 5 bases and J lost 6; bases outside the gene matches: 10. The CDR3 loop reads CASSPGQGDVLEQYF. For the CDR3, the DNA is TGTGCCAGCAGCCCCGGACAGGGGGACGTTCTCGAGCAGTACTTC.

The chain has TRBV5-4 and TRBJ1-5; possible D gene TRBD1, 5 bases. The V end lost 4 bases, the J end lost 1 base, and 12 bases lay between the germline ends. CDR1 and CDR2 from the germline V gene are SGHNT and YYREEE (reference sequence). The CDR3 runs 15 residues. CDR3 sequence reads: CASSPGSASNQPQHF. Written as DNA, the CDR3 is TGTGCCAGCAGCCCAGGGTCAGCAAGCAATCAGCCCCAGCATTTT.

This clone was picked up one time. This rearrangement joins TRBV15 to TRBJ1-5, with a weak D call TRBD1 (5 bases). The germline gives CDR1 LNHNV, CDR2 YYDKDF (reference sequence). V lost 0 bases and J lost 5, with 11 bases in between. This CDR3 is 15 amino acids long. Written as DNA, the CDR3 is TGTGCCACCAGCAGAGATTATGGGGGGGATCAGCCCCAGCATTTT. Amino acids: CATSRDYGGDQPQHF.

J is TRBJ1-2 and V is TRBV4-1; the match to TRBD1 covers 8 bases. The CDR3 sequence is 19 residues long. J lost 0 bases, V lost 1 base, and 13 bases had no gene match. Germline-derived CDR1 and CDR2 are MGHRA and YSYEKL. The CDR3, as DNA: TGCGCCAGCAGCCAAGGGGGACAGGTAGCAGCAAAAGCTAACTATGGCTACACCTTC. This translates into CASSQGGQVAAKANYGYTF.

The chain carries TRBV7-3 and TRBJ1-3; no reliable D call. V was trimmed by 5 bases and J by 2 bases, leaving 10 bases between them. Germline V gene data show CDR1 as SGHTA and CDR2 as FQGTGA. The CDR3 is 14 amino acids. The CDR3 DNA reads as TGTGCCAGCAGCCCAAGTGGGCCTGGAAACACCATATATTTT. This translates into CASSPSGPGNTIYF.

The chain is built from TRBV10-3 and TRBJ2-7; 7 bases map to TRBD2. This CDR3 has 16 amino acids. Germline loops: CDR1 ENHRY, CDR2 SYGVKD. Trimming removed 0 bases from V and 1 base from J; junction bases left unmatched: 6. CDR3 protein: CAISESIPSGSYEQYF. In DNA, the CDR3 is TGTGCCATCAGTGAGTCAATCCCTAGCGGATCCTACGAGCAGTACTTC.